The 17 T cell receptor beta chains listed next were all sequenced from one sample in a study of T cell responses to AZD1222 COVID-19 vaccine. Data came from immunoSEQ multiplex PCR; TCRdb stores just in-frame clones and leaves some out. The sample contains about 120,000 clones, 70% to 90% of which appear only once. This specimen was peripheral blood, taken on day 0 of MenACWY control vaccination. These receptors were taken from an adult in good health.

The table lists this clone with a few counts. The chain recombines TRBV28 with TRBJ2-2; D gene uncertain. Germline assignment: CDR1 MDHEN and CDR2 SYDVKM. The CDR3 is made up of 14 amino acids. V lost 4 bases and J lost 0, with 6 bases in between. In DNA form, the CDR3 reads TGTGCCAGCAGTTATGGCGCGAACACCGGGGAGCTGTTTTTT. As protein: CASSYGANTGELFF.

The V gene is TRBV6-5, the J gene TRBJ1-2, with TRBD1 identical over 9 bases. The CDR3 runs to 15 residues. CDR1 MNHEY and CDR2 SVGAGI come from the germline V gene. J was trimmed by 2 bases and V by 5 bases; bases with no gene match: 6. CDR3 coding DNA: TGTGCCAGCAGTCCAAGGACAGGGGCGAACTATGGCTACACCTTC. Its translation: CASSPRTGANYGYTF.

The chain couples TRBV3-1 (or the pseudogene TRBV3-2) to TRBJ1-2; 7 nucleotides align to TRBD1. Per the germline V gene, CDR1 is LGHDT and CDR2 is YNNKEL (reference sequence). The CDR3 runs to 18 residues. The V and J ends lost 4 bases and 2 bases, in that order; junction bases with no gene match: 16. CDR3 sequence reads: CASSLRRGRDVQNYGYTF. CDR3 DNA: TGTGCCAGCAGCCTTCGGAGGGGGCGCGATGTCCAGAACTATGGCTACACCTTC.

The chain combines TRBV4-2 with TRBJ2-1, with D perhaps TRBD2 (5 bases). Germline V CDR1 and CDR2: LGHNA, YNFKEQ. The CDR3 runs 17 residues. V gave up 1 base and J gave up 4 bases, with 17 bases separating them. Here the CDR3 reads CASSQGVGRAGYNEQFF. In nucleotides, the CDR3 is TGTGCCAGCAGCCAAGGGGTAGGGCGCGCGGGTTACAATGAGCAGTTCTTC.

This chain links TRBV27 with TRBJ1-1, with D tentatively TRBD1 (5 bases). The CDR3 has 18 amino acids. Trimming took 2 bases from V and 0 from J, leaving 19 bases between them. Looked up from germline, CDR1 is MNHEY and CDR2 is SMNVEV (reference sequence). The CDR3 nucleotides read TGTGCCAGCAGTTTAGACGGTTTTGGTGGGGGGATGAACACTGAAGCTTTCTTT. This gives the protein CASSLDGFGGGMNTEAFF.

The chain joins TRBV10-3 to TRBJ2-7; D call uncertain. CDR3 length: 16 amino acids. CDR1 ENHRY and CDR2 SYGVKD come from the germline V gene. Trimming took 3 bases from V and 0 from J, leaving 15 bases between them. CDR3 nucleotide sequence: TGTGCCATCAGTGATTCGGGCAGCAAGAGCTCCTACGAGCAGTACTTC. Its protein is CAISDSGSKSSYEQYF.

V gene TRBV3-1 (or the pseudogene TRBV3-2) combines with J gene TRBJ2-1; 8 bases agree with TRBD2. The CDR3 totals 14 residues. The V segment lost 5 bases and the J segment 9 bases; nucleotides outside the gene matches: 9. Germline CDR1 reads LGHDT; CDR2 reads YNNKEL (reference sequence). CDR3 in DNA: TGTGCCAGCAGCGGGCGCGGGGGGCTGGGTGAGCAGTTCTTC. It encodes CASSGRGGLGEQFF.

This chain uses TRBV11-2 with TRBJ1-1; TRBD1 agrees at 7 bases. Trimming removed 4 bases from V and 3 bases from J; junction bases left unmatched: 8. The germline V gene encodes CDR1 SGHAT and CDR2 FQNNGV. There are 15 residues in the CDR3. DNA of the CDR3: TGTGCCAGCAGCTCGTGGGGCAGGGGGTACACTGAAGCTTTCTTT. This sequence encodes CASSSWGRGYTEAFF.

V is TRBV7-6 and J is TRBJ2-1; D remains unclear. CDR1 SGHVS and CDR2 FNYEAQ come from the germline V gene. This CDR3 contains 18 residues. V was trimmed by 2 bases and J by 0 bases, leaving 17 bases between them. The CDR3 region has the DNA TGTGCCAGCAGCTTAACTCCGATCTTACAGAGCTCCTACAATGAGCAGTTCTTC. Protein: CASSLTPILQSSYNEQFF.

This clone has only one observation. This chain links TRBV28 with TRBJ1-2; 9 bases align to TRBD1. The CDR3 totals 14 residues. V shed 1 base and J 8 bases; nucleotides not matched to a gene: 5. Germline values: CDR1 MDHEN, CDR2 SYDVKM. The DNA of the CDR3 is TGTGCCAGCAGTTTATTGACAGGGGGTCTAGGCTACACCTTC. It is translated as CASSLLTGGLGYTF.

The chain has TRBV6-2 or TRBV6-3 and TRBJ1-5, with 8 bases that match TRBD1. The V segment lost 5 bases and the J segment 4 bases; nucleotides outside the gene matches: 10. Germline CDR1 MNHEY, CDR2 SVGEGT. The CDR3 is 16 residues long. The CDR3 protein is CASSHIGQGKNQPQHF. The CDR3 nucleotides are TGTGCCAGCAGTCACATTGGACAGGGAAAGAATCAGCCCCAGCATTTT.

Only one count was recorded for this clone. The V and J genes are TRBV7-8 and TRBJ2-2, with 10 bases matching TRBD1. The CDR3 has 16 amino acids. CDR1 is SGHVS, CDR2 FQNEAQ, per germline. The trim removed 3 bases at V and 6 bases at J, leaving 7 bases unmatched. The CDR3 loop is CASSLSTGGISGELFF. In DNA, the CDR3 is TGTGCCAGCAGCTTGTCGACAGGGGGCATCTCCGGGGAGCTGTTTTTT.

The chain combines TRBV19 with TRBJ2-2; TRBD2 agrees at 10 bases. V shed 3 bases, J shed 6 bases, and the junction held 13 bases outside the gene matches. The CDR3 spans 18 residues. Germline CDR1 LNHDA, CDR2 SQIVND (reference sequence). CDR3 DNA: TGTGCCAGTAGTATGGCCCCTTCTAGCGGGGGCTGGCCCGGGGAGCTGTTTTTT. It is translated as CASSMAPSSGGWPGELFF.

The rearrangement uses TRBV7-2 and TRBJ2-5, with D tentatively TRBD1 or TRBD2 (6 bases each). Germline V gene lookup returns CDR1 SGHTA and CDR2 FQGNSA. The V and J ends lost 1 base and 4 bases respectively, with 10 bases between them. The CDR3 is made up of 14 amino acids. CDR3 protein: CASSLGSGAETQYF. In DNA, the CDR3 is TGTGCCAGCAGCTTAGGGTCGGGGGCAGAGACCCAGTACTTC.

The V call is TRBV28, the J call TRBJ1-2; D possibly corresponds to TRBD1 (6 bases). Trimming removed 5 bases from V and 4 bases from J, with 11 bases in between. Germline-derived CDR1 and CDR2 are MDHEN and SYDVKM. This CDR3 comprises 13 residues. The CDR3 loop is CASSRQETYGYTF. Written as DNA, the CDR3 is TGTGCCAGCAGTCGACAGGAGACCTATGGCTACACCTTC.

The J gene is TRBJ2-2, the V gene TRBV2, with D hard to call. V dropped 3 bases and J dropped 1 base, with 6 bases sitting between them. The V gene's germline CDR1 is SNHLY and CDR2 FYNNEI. The CDR3 length is 14 residues. The DNA for the CDR3 is TGTGCCAGCAGTGAGGGCAGGAACACCGGGGAGCTGTTTTTT. Amino acid sequence: CASSEGRNTGELFF.

The genes are TRBV7-9 and TRBJ2-3; D not resolved. V lost 2 bases to trimming and J lost 0 bases, with 3 bases between them. The CDR3 is made up of 13 amino acids. Germline CDR1 is SEHNR and CDR2 is FQNEAQ (reference sequence). The CDR3 loop reads CASSLLSTDTQYF. Written as DNA, the CDR3 is TGTGCCAGCAGCTTATTGAGCACAGATACGCAGTATTTT.